This is a list of T cell receptor beta chains from one sample in a study of early T cells in non-severe SARS-CoV-2 infection. TCRdb re-called the 5' RACE reads through MiXCR, storing one row per CDR3 protein. This table holds 40,000 or so distinct CDR3 sequences, 5% to 6% found once. The source material was whole blood. The receptors here all came from an adult who was a healthcare worker with PCR-confirmed SARS-CoV-2 infection or an uninfected control (not recorded which). CDR3s include the opening cysteine and the closing phenylalanine or tryptophan. Each record gives: V gene, J gene, D gene, clone size, CDR3 protein, CDR3 DNA. D genes are given only for firm matches. Only some rows state a clone size, as once, few, many or a class for expanded clones.

TRBV7-7,TRBJ2-1,NA,many,CASSLRLPGLGANEQFF,TGTGCCAGCAGCTTACGTCTCCCGGGGTTAGGGGCGAATGAGCAGTTCTTC
TRBV11-2,TRBJ1-6,NA,NA,CASSFDGASSYNSPLHF,TGTGCCAGCAGCTTCGACGGTGCTAGCTCCTATAATTCACCCCTCCACTTT
TRBV12-3/TRBV12-4,TRBJ1-2,NA,many,CASSLNRGTRVGYTF,TGTGCCAGCAGTTTGAATAGGGGGACCCGGGTGGGCTACACCTTC
TRBV11-2,TRBJ2-1,NA,many,CASSLGHRTSYNEQFF,TGTGCCAGCAGCTTAGGCCACCGGACCAGCTACAATGAGCAGTTCTTC
TRBV10-2,TRBJ2-7,TRBD2,many,CASLAASYEQYF,TGCGCCAGCCTAGCGGCCTCCTACGAGCAGTACTTC
TRBV20-1,TRBJ2-3,NA,many,CSARGVVGLEGFLGTDTQYF,TGCAGTGCTAGAGGAGTGGTCGGGCTGGAGGGCTTCCTAGGTACAGATACGCAGTATTTT
TRBV5-5,TRBJ1-2,NA,many,CASSPDTNYGYTF,TGTGCCAGCAGCCCTGACACCAACTATGGCTACACCTTC
TRBV5-1,TRBJ1-1,NA,many,CASSLAVGSNTEAFF,TGCGCCAGCAGCTTGGCCGTGGGGTCGAACACTGAAGCTTTCTTT
TRBV7-2,TRBJ2-5,NA,NA,CASSIHGWKETQYF,TGTGCCAGCAGCATCCACGGATGGAAAGAGACCCAGTACTTC
TRBV20-1,TRBJ2-1,NA,NA,CSARDPWVADYNEQFF,TGCAGTGCTAGAGATCCTTGGGTAGCGGACTACAATGAGCAGTTCTTC
TRBV5-1,TRBJ1-3,TRBD1,many,CASSRVGQGAGNTIYF,TGCGCCAGCAGTCGAGTGGGACAGGGGGCAGGAAACACCATATATTTT
TRBV4-3,TRBJ2-3,NA,medium-sized,CASSPGRGGNTDTQYF,TGCGCCAGCAGCCCCGGAAGAGGGGGTAACACAGATACGCAGTATTTT
TRBV6-5,TRBJ1-2,NA,few,CASSYSRDPNYGYTF,TGTGCCAGCAGTTACTCGAGAGATCCTAACTATGGCTACACCTTC
TRBV20-1,TRBJ2-3,NA,many,CSARRQGTDTQYF,TGCAGTGCCCGTCGGCAGGGCACAGATACGCAGTATTTT
TRBV6-6,TRBJ1-1,NA,many,CASSPRGGQNTEAFF,TGTGCCAGCAGCCCGAGGGGGGGACAGAACACTGAAGCTTTCTTT
TRBV29-1,TRBJ2-6,TRBD1,many,CSVDRGPGANVLTF,TGCAGCGTGGACAGGGGGCCCGGGGCCAACGTCCTGACTTTC
TRBV5-1,TRBJ2-3,NA,many,CASSLDPKGDTQYF,TGCGCCAGCAGCCTGGACCCGAAGGGGGATACGCAGTATTTT
TRBV7-3,TRBJ2-3,NA,many,CASSLRPWDTQYF,TGTGCCAGCAGCCTACGACCCTGGGATACGCAGTATTTT
TRBV20-1,TRBJ1-4,NA,many,CSARDSRSVDEKLFF,TGCAGTGCTAGAGATTCTAGATCTGTGGATGAAAAACTGTTTTTT
TRBV6-2/TRBV6-3,TRBJ1-1,NA,many,CASIGLGPEAFF,TGTGCCAGCATAGGCCTCGGACCTGAAGCTTTCTTT
TRBV12-3/TRBV12-4,TRBJ2-2,TRBD2,NA,CASSLEGGRVAVPNTGELFF,TGTGCCAGCAGTTTAGAAGGCGGGAGGGTTGCGGTTCCGAACACCGGGGAGCTGTTTTTT
TRBV6-2/TRBV6-3,TRBJ1-5,NA,many,CASSYSPDSNQPQHF,TGTGCCAGCAGTTACTCGCCAGATAGCAATCAGCCCCAGCATTTT
TRBV5-1,TRBJ2-5,TRBD1,many,CASSLGDRGHQETQYF,TGCGCCAGCAGCTTGGGGGACAGGGGGCACCAAGAGACCCAGTACTTC
TRBV5-1,TRBJ1-1,NA,few,CASSFLGQGETEAFF,TGCGCCAGCAGCTTCCTTGGCCAGGGAGAAACTGAAGCTTTCTTT
TRBV29-1,TRBJ2-3,NA,many,CSVDTGTDTQYF,TGCAGCGTTGATACAGGGACGGATACGCAGTATTTT
TRBV5-1,TRBJ1-2,NA,many,CASSPEPNYGYTF,TGCGCCAGCAGCCCCGAGCCTAACTATGGCTACACCTTC